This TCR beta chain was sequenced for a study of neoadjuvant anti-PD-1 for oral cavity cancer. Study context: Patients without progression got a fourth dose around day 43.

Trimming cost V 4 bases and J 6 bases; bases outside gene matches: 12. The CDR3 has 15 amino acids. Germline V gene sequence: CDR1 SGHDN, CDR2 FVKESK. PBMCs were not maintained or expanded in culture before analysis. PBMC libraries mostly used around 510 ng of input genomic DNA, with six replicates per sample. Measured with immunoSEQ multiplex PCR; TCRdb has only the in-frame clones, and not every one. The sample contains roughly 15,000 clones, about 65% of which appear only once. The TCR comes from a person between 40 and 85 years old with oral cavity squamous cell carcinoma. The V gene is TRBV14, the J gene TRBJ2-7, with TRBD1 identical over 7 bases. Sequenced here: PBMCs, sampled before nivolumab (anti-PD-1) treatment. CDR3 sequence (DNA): TGTGCCAGCAGCCCGGCGGCAGGGGGAACAAGCGAGCAGTACTTC. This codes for CASSPAAGGTSEQYF.